The 17 T cell receptor beta chains in this list originate from one sample, sequenced in a study of Ad26.COV2.S vaccination and SARS-CoV-2 variants. Treatment denoted: roughly 18 received Ad26.COV2.S at low or high dose, single or two shots; about 5 received placebo; per-sample allocation not given. Repertoires come from day 63 after the first vaccine or placebo injection. Sequenced by immunoSEQ multiplex PCR; TCRdb stores in-frame clones only, minus some. The data hold about 320,000 clones, with about 82% observed a single time. Source: peripheral blood, taken in a trial of Ad26.COV2.S vaccine versus placebo. The receptors were sampled from a person between 18 and 59 years old who received the Ad26.COV2.S COVID-19 vaccine or a placebo.

The rearrangement links TRBV18 to TRBJ2-3; weak D call: TRBD1 (7 bases). Trimming shortened V by 3 bases and J by 4 bases, and 14 bases separated the two germline ends. The CDR3 is made up of 15 amino acids. Germline CDR1 reads KGHSH; CDR2 reads LQKENI. CDR3 region: CASSPSGGLADTQYF. In nucleotides, the CDR3 is TGTGCCAGCTCACCCTCAGGGGGGCTGGCAGATACGCAGTATTTT.

There are a few counts of this clone. The chain employs TRBV7-3 and TRBJ2-7; D is unresolved. CDR1 is SGHTA, CDR2 FQGTGA, per germline. Trimming took 1 base from V and 2 from J, leaving 12 bases between them. The CDR3 covers 15 residues. The CDR3 here is CASSLIGSRAYEQYF. The CDR3 bases are TGTGCCAGCAGCTTAATTGGCTCCCGGGCCTACGAGCAGTACTTC.

The chain couples TRBV6-5 to TRBJ2-2, with a possible D match to TRBD1 (6 bases). The CDR3 is made up of 14 amino acids. V was clipped by 7 bases and J by 6 bases, with 15 bases between them. Per the germline V gene, CDR1 is MNHEY and CDR2 is SVGAGI. CDR3 DNA sequence: TGTGCCAGCATCAGAAACAGGGATCCCGGGGAGCTGTTTTTT. It encodes CASIRNRDPGELFF.

This clone was detected a few times. This chain connects TRBV5-4 to TRBJ2-6; 11 positions match TRBD1. The V gene end was trimmed by 4 bases and the J gene end by 2 bases; junction bases not matched to a gene: 5. From germline, CDR1 is SGHNT and CDR2 YYREEE (reference sequence). The CDR3 is 17 residues long. CDR3 protein: CASSNPGQGAGANVLTF. As DNA, the CDR3 is TGTGCCAGCAGCAACCCGGGACAGGGGGCTGGGGCCAACGTCCTGACTTTC.

V is TRBV6-6 and J is TRBJ1-6; TRBD1 matches 8 bases. V shed 6 bases and J 10 bases; nucleotides not matched to a gene: 11. The germline V gene encodes CDR1 MNHNY and CDR2 SVGAGI (reference sequence). The CDR3 length is 15 residues. The CDR3 nucleotides are TGTGCCAGCAGCAACACCATTGGACAGGGCTCACCCCTCCACTTT. Translated: CASSNTIGQGSPLHF.

This chain links TRBV5-6 with TRBJ1-5, with TRBD1 matching 11 bases. Per the germline V gene, CDR1 is SGHDT and CDR2 is YYEEEE. V was pared by 4 bases and J by 9 bases, with 12 bases of the junction left unmatched. The length of the CDR3 is 16 residues. CDR3 in amino acids: CASSLGTGGSSWPQHF. In DNA, the CDR3 is TGTGCCAGCAGCCTGGGGACAGGGGGTTCCTCTTGGCCCCAGCATTTT.

The genes are TRBV9 and TRBJ1-3; TRBD1 aligns across 7 bases. Germline CDR1 and CDR2: SGDLS and YYNGEE. Unmatched junction bases numbered 3, after V lost 0 bases and J lost 3 bases. The CDR3 consists of 15 residues. The CDR3 DNA reads as TGTGCCAGCAGCGTAGTTTCAGGGGGTGGAAACACCATATATTTT. It is translated as CASSVVSGGGNTIYF.

This rearrangement joins TRBV6-1 to TRBJ2-5; TRBD2 matches 10 bases. With 4 bases clipped from V and 6 bases from J, the junction kept 8 bases outside the gene matches. Germline lookup yields CDR1 MNHNS and CDR2 SASEGT. CDR3 length: 15 amino acids. CDR3 bases: TGTGCCAGCAGTGGAGCGGGGGGGCCTCGTCAGACCCAGTACTTC. This encodes CASSGAGGPRQTQYF.

The chain employs TRBV5-1 and TRBJ2-3; D remains ambiguous. The germline CDR1 and CDR2 sequences are SGHRS and YFSETQ. The CDR3 runs to 15 residues. With 0 bases removed from V and 7 bases from J, the gap between germline ends came to 15 bases. The CDR3 DNA reads as TGCGCCAGCAGCTTGGCCATAGGTTCTGAGTATACGCAGTATTTT. It encodes CASSLAIGSEYTQYF.

V gene TRBV5-1 combines with J gene TRBJ1-2, with a weak D call TRBD1 (6 bases). V shed 1 base and J shed 5 bases, with 15 bases lying between them. The germline V gene has CDR1 SGHRS and CDR2 YFSETQ. CDR3 length: 15 amino acids. The CDR3, as DNA: TGCGCCAGCAGCTTGTCCAATGACAGGAATTATGGCTACACCTTC. Its translation is CASSLSNDRNYGYTF. The full variable domain, completed using reference TRBV5-1 and TRBJ1-2, is KAGVTQTPRYLIKTRGQQVTLSCSPISGHRSVSWYQQTPGQGLQFLFEYFSETQRNKGNFPGRFSGRQFSNSRSEMNVSTLELGDSALYLCASSLSNDRNYGYTFGSGTRLTVV.

With regard to this clone: Other nucleotide sequences in the sample specify the same CDR3. CDR3 coding DNA: TGTGCCAGCAGCCCAGGGGGCAGCTCCTATAATTCACCCCTCCACTTT. Amino acids: CASSPGGSSYNSPLHF. The rearrangement links TRBV9 to TRBJ1-6; 8 bases agree with TRBD1. With V trimmed by 4 bases and J by 0 bases, 3 bases remained unmatched. The CDR3 is made up of 16 amino acids. Per the germline V gene, CDR1 is SGDLS and CDR2 is YYNGEE.

The genes are TRBV5-1 and TRBJ2-3; D may match TRBD1 or TRBD2 (5 bases each). Germline CDR1 reads SGHRS; CDR2 reads YFSETQ. The CDR3 has 12 residues. The V gene lost 7 bases and the J gene lost 1 base, with 7 bases spanning the gap. The CDR3 here is CASGTGTDTQYF. The CDR3 region has the DNA TGCGCCAGCGGGACGGGCACAGATACGCAGTATTTT.

The chain has TRBV9 and TRBJ2-6, with D possibly matching TRBD2 (5 bases). CDR1 SGDLS and CDR2 YYNGEE come from the germline V gene. Trimming left V 2 bases short and J 0 bases short, with 15 bases between. The CDR3 covers 18 residues. CDR3 coding DNA: TGTGCCAGCAGCGTTTCCCCGGACTTAGGCTCTGGGGCCAACGTCCTGACTTTC. Translated: CASSVSPDLGSGANVLTF. The whole variable domain, remainder taken from reference TRBV9 and TRBJ2-6, is DSGVTQTPKHLITATGQRVTLRCSPRSGDLSVYWYQQSLDQGLQFLIQYYNGEERAKGNILERFSAQQFPDLHSELNLSSLELGDSALYFCASSVSPDLGSGANVLTFGAGSRLTVL.

The rearrangement links TRBV19 to TRBJ2-3; possibly TRBD2 for D (5 bases). Germline assignment: CDR1 LNHDA and CDR2 SQIVND (reference sequence). Trimming took 4 bases from V and 2 from J, leaving 10 bases between them. This CDR3 has 14 amino acids. CDR3 in DNA: TGTGCCAGTAGTAACGGACTTAACACAGATACGCAGTATTTT. This translates into CASSNGLNTDTQYF.

The chain couples TRBV4-1 to TRBJ2-1; 7 positions match TRBD2. Germline CDR1 is MGHRA and CDR2 is YSYEKL. This CDR3 is 15 amino acids long. Germline trimming cut 1 base from V and 3 bases from J; bases unmatched to any gene: 3. The CDR3 region is CASSQAQRGYNEQFF. The CDR3 DNA reads TGCGCCAGCAGCCAAGCCCAGCGGGGCTACAATGAGCAGTTCTTC.

The chain uses TRBV3-1 (or the pseudogene TRBV3-2) and TRBJ1-1; 9 bases line up with TRBD1. The CDR3 is 14 amino acids. V dropped 7 bases and J dropped 1; count of bases not matched to a gene: 4. Germline V gene lookup returns CDR1 LGHDT and CDR2 YNNKEL (reference sequence). In DNA form, the CDR3 reads TGTGCCAGCACCAAACAGGGGGCGAACACTGAAGCTTTCTTT. Translated: CASTKQGANTEAFF.

The chain carries TRBV6-5 and TRBJ1-2; 8 nucleotides align to TRBD1. Germline CDR1 and CDR2: MNHEY and SVGAGI. CDR3 size: 15 residues. The V gene end was trimmed by 2 bases and the J gene end by 7 bases; junction bases not matched to a gene: 9. The CDR3: CASSYANPGGGGYTF. CDR3 nucleotides: TGTGCCAGCAGTTACGCGAACCCAGGGGGCGGTGGCTACACCTTC.